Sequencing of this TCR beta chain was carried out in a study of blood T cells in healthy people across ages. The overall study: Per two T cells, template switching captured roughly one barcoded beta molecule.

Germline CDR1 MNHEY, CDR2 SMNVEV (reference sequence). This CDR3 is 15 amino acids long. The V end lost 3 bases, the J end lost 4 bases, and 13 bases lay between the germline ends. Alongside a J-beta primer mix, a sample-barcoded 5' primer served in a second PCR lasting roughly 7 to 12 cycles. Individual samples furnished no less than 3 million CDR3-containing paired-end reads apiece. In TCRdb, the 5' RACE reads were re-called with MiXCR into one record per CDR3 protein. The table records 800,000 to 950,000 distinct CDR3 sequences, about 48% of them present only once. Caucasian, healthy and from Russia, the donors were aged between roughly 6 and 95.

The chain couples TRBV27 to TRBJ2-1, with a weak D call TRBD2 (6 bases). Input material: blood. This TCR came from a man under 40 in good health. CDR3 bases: TGTGCCAGCAGTTTTCGGGGGATCGGGTACAATGAGCAGTTCTTC. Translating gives CASSFRGIGYNEQFF.